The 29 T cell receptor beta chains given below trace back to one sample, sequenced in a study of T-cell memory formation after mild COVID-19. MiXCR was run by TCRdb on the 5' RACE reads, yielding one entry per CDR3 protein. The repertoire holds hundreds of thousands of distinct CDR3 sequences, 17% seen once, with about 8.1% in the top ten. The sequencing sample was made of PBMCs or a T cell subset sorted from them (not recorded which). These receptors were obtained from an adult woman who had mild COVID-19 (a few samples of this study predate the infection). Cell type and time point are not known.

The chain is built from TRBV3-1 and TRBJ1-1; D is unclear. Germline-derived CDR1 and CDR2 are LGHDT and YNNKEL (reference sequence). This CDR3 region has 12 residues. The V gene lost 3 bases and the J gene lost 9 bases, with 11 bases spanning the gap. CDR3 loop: CASSQGGPKAFF. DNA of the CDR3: TGTGCCAGCAGCCAGGGTGGCCCGAAAGCTTTCTTT. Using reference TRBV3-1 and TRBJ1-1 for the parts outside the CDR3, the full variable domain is DTAVSQTPKYLVTQMGNDKSIKCEQNLGHDTMYWYKQDSKKFLKIMFSYNNKELIINETVPNRFSPKSPDKAHLNLHINSLELGDSAVYFCASSQGGPKAFFGQGTRLTVV.

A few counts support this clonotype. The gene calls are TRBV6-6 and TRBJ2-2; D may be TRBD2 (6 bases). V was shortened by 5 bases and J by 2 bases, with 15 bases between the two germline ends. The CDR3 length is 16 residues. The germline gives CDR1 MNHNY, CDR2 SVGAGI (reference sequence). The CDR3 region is CASSHPRDFNTGELFF. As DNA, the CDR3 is TGTGCCAGCAGTCATCCCCGGGACTTTAACACCGGGGAGCTGTTTTTT.

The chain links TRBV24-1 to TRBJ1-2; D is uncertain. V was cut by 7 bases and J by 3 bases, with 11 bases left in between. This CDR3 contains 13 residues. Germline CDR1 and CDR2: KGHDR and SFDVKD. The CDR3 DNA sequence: TGTGCCACCAGCGCCCCGGAAGACTATGGCTACACCTTC. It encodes CATSAPEDYGYTF.

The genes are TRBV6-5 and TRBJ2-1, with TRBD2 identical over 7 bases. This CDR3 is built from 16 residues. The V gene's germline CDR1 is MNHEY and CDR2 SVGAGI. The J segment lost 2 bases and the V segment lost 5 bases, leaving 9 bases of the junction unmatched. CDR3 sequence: CASSIDSAGTYNEQFF. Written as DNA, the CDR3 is TGTGCCAGCAGTATCGACTCAGCGGGGACCTACAATGAGCAGTTCTTC.

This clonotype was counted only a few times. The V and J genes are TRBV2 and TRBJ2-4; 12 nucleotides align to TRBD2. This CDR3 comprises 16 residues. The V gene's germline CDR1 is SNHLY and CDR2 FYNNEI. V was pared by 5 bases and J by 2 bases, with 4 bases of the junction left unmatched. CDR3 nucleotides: TGTGCCAGCAGTCTAGCGGGGGGGCCGTCCAAAAACATTCAGTACTTC. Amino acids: CASSLAGGPSKNIQYF.

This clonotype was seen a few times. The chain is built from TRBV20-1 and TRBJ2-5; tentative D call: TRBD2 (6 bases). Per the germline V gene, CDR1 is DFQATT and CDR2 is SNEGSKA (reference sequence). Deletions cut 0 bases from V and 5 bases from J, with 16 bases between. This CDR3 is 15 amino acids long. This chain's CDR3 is CSARDGWDFAETQYF. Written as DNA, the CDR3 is TGCAGTGCTAGAGATGGATGGGACTTCGCGGAGACCCAGTACTTC.

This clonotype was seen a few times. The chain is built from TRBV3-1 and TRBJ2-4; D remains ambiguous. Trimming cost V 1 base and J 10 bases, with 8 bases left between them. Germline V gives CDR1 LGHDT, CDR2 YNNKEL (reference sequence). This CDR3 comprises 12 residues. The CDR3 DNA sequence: TGTGCCAGCAGCCAAGCGGCTTCAATTCAGTACTTC. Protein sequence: CASSQAASIQYF. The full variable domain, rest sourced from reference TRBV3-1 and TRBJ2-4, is DTAVSQTPKYLVTQMGNDKSIKCEQNLGHDTMYWYKQDSKKFLKIMFSYNNKELIINETVPNRFSPKSPDKAHLNLHINSLELGDSAVYFCASSQAASIQYFGAGTRLSVL.

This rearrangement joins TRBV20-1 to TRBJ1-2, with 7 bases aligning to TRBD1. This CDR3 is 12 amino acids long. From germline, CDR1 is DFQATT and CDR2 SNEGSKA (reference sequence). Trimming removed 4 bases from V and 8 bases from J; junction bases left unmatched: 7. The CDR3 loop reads CSAMTGREGYTF. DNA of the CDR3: TGCAGTGCTATGACAGGGCGGGAGGGCTACACCTTC.

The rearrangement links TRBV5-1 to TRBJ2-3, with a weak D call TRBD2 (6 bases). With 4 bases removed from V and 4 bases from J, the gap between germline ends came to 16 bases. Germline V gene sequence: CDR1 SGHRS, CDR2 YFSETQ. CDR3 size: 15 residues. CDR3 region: CASSILAGGADTQYF. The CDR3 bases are TGCGCCAGCAGCATACTAGCTGGAGGGGCAGATACGCAGTATTTT.

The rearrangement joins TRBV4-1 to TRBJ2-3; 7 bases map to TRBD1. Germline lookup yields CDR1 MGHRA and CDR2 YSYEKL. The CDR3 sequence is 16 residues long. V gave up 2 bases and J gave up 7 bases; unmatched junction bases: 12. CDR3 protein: CASSQTEDRTGYTQYF. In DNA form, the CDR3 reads TGCGCCAGCAGCCAAACCGAAGATCGGACAGGCTATACGCAGTATTTT.

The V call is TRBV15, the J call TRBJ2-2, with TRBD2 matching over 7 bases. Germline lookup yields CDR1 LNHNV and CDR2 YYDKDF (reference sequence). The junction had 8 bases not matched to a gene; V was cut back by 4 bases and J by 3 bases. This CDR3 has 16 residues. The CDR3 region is CATSTGRLADTGELFF. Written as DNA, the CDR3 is TGTGCCACCAGCACCGGTAGGCTAGCGGACACCGGGGAGCTGTTTTTT. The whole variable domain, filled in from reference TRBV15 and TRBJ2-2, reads DAMVIQNPRYQVTQFGKPVTLSCSQTLNHNVMYWYQQKSSQAPKLLFHYYDKDFNNEADTPDNFQSRRPNTSFCFLDIRSPGLGDTAMYLCATSTGRLADTGELFFGEGSRLTVL.

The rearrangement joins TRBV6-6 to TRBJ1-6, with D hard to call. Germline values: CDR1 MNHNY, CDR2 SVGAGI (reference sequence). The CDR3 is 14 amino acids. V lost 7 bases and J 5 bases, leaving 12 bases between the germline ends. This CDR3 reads CASTYDNNNSPLHF. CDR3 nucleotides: TGTGCCAGCACCTACGACAATAATAATTCACCCCTCCACTTT.

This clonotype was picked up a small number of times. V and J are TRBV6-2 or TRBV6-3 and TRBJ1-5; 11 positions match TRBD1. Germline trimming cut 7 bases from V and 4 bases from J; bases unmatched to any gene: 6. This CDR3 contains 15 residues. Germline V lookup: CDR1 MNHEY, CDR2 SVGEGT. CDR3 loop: CASMPGTGGNQPQHF. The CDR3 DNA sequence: TGTGCCAGCATGCCGGGGACAGGGGGGAATCAGCCCCAGCATTTT.

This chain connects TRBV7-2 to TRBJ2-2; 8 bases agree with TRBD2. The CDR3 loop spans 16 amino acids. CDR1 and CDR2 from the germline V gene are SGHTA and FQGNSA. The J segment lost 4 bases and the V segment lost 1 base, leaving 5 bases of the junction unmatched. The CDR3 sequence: CASSLESGRVTGELFF. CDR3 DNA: TGTGCCAGCAGCTTAGAAAGCGGGAGAGTCACCGGGGAGCTGTTTTTT.

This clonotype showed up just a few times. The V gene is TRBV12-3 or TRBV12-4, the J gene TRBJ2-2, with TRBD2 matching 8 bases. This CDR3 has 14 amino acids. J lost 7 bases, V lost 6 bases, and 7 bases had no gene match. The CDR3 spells CASRPAGEGGELFF. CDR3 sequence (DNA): TGTGCCAGCAGGCCAGCGGGAGAGGGCGGGGAGCTGTTTTTT.

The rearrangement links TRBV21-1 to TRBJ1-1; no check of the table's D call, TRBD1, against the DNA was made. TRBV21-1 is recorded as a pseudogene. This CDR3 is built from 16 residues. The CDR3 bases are TGTGCCAGCCTTTTCTTCTGGGACAGGGCGTCGACTGAAGCTTTCTTT. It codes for CASLFFWDRASTEAFF.

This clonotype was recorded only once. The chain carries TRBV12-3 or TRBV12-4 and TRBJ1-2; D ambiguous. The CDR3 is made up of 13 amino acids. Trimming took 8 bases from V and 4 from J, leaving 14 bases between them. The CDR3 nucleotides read TGTGCCAGCCGACGCTCGGGCCTCTATGGCTACACCTTC. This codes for CASRRSGLYGYTF.

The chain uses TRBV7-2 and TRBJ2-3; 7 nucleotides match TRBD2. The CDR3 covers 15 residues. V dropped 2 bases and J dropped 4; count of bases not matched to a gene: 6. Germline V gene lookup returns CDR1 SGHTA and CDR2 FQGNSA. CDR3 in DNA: TGTGCCAGCAGCTTATTGGGCGGGAGCGCAGATACGCAGTATTTT. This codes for CASSLLGGSADTQYF.

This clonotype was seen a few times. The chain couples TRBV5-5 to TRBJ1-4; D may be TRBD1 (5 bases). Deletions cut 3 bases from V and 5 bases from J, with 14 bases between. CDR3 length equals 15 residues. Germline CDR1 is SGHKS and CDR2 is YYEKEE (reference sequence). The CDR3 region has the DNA TGTGCCAGCAGCTGGGGGGGGAGACGGAATGAAAAACTGTTTTTT. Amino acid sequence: CASSWGGRRNEKLFF.

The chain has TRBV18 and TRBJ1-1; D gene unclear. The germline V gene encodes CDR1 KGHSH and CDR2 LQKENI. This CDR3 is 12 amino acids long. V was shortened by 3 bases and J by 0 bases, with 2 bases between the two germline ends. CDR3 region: CASSPLNTEAFF. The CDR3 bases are TGTGCCAGCTCACCGTTGAACACTGAAGCTTTCTTT.

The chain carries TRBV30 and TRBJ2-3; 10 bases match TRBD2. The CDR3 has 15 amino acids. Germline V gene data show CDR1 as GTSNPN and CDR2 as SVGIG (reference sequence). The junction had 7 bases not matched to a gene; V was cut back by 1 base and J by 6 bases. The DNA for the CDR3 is TGTGCCTGGAGTGCGGAAGCGGGGGGGCGGGATACGCAGTATTTT. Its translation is CAWSAEAGGRDTQYF.

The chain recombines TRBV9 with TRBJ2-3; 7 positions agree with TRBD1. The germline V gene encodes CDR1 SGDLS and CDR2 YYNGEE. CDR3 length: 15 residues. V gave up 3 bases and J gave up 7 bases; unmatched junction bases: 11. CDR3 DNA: TGTGCCAGCAGCGAGAGAACAGGGGCGTGGAATACGCAGTATTTT. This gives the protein CASSERTGAWNTQYF.

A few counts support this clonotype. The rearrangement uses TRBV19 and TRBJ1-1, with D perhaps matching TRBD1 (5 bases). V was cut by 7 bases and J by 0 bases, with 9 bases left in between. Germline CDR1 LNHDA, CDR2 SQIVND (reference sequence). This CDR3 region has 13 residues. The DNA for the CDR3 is TGTGCCAGTACGGGGACCATGAACACTGAAGCTTTCTTT. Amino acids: CASTGTMNTEAFF.

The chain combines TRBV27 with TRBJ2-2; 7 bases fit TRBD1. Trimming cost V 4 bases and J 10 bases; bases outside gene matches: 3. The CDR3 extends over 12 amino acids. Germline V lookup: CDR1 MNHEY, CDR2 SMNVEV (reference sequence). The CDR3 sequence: CASSSGGQELFF. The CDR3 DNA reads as TGTGCCAGCAGTTCAGGGGGTCAGGAGCTGTTTTTT.

As DNA, the CDR3 is TGTGCCAGCAGTCTACTAGGGGGGACCTACGAGCAGTACTTC. Translating gives CASSLLGGTYEQYF. The V and J genes are TRBV7-8 and TRBJ2-7, with D perhaps assigned TRBD1 or TRBD2 (6 bases each). CDR3 length equals 14 residues. Trimming shortened V by 6 bases and J by 2 bases, and 14 bases separated the two germline ends. Germline V gives CDR1 SGHVS, CDR2 FQNEAQ.

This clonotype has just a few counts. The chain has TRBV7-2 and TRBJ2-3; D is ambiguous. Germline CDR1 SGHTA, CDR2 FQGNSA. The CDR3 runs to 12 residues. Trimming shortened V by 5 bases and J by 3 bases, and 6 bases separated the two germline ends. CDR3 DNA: TGTGCCAGCAGCGTAAAAACAGATACGCAGTATTTT. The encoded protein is CASSVKTDTQYF.

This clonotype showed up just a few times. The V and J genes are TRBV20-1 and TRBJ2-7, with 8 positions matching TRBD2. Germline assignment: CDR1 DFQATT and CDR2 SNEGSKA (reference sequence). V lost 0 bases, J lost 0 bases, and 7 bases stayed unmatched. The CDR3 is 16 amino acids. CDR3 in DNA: TGCAGTGCTAGAGATCGGGAGGGACACGACTCCTACGAGCAGTACTTC. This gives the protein CSARDREGHDSYEQYF.

The CDR3 sequence: CASSYSGTRTGELFF. CDR3 bases: TGTGCCAGCAGTTACTCCGGGACCCGAACCGGGGAGCTGTTTTTT. The chain carries TRBV6-6 and TRBJ2-2; either TRBD1 or TRBD2 may supply D (5 bases each). The CDR3 is 15 amino acids. V shed 0 bases and J shed 5 bases, with 10 bases lying between them. The germline gives CDR1 MNHNY, CDR2 SVGAGI (reference sequence).

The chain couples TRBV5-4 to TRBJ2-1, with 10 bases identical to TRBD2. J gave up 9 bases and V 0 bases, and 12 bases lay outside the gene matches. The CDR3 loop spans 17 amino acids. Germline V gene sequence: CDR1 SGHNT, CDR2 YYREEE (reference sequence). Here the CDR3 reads CASSLGRSGRTGGEQFF. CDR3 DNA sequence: TGTGCCAGCAGCTTGGGTCGTAGCGGGAGGACTGGGGGTGAGCAGTTCTTC.